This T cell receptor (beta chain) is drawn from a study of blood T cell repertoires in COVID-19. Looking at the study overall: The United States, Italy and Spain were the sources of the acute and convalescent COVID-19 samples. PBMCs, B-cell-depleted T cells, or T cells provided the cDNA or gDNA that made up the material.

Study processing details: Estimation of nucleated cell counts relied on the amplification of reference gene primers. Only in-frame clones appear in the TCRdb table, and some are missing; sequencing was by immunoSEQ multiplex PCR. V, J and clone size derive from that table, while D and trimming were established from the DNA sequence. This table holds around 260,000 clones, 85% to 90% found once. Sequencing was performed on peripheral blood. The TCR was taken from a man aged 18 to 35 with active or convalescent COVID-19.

The CDR3 DNA reads TGTGCCACCAGTGAGCGGACAGGGGCCAGTGAGACCCAGTACTTC. Translating gives CATSERTGASETQYF. The chain is built from TRBV24-1 and TRBJ2-5, with 9 positions matching TRBD1. The V and J ends lost 4 bases and 5 bases, in that order; junction bases with no gene match: 7. The germline CDR1 and CDR2 sequences are KGHDR and SFDVKD. This CDR3 contains 15 residues.